This T cell receptor beta chain was identified in a study of T cell changes during pregnancy in multiple sclerosis. V was shortened by 10 bases and J by 8 bases, with 12 bases between the two germline ends. Germline CDR1 and CDR2: SEHNR and FQNEAQ (reference sequence). The CDR3 has 11 residues. TCRdb's table, derived via immunoSEQ multiplex PCR, lists solely in-frame clones and lacks some. Here the sample spans approximately 64,000 clones, approximately 90% being singletons. The V gene is TRBV7-9, the J gene TRBJ2-1, with TRBD2 as a possible D gene (5 bases). Here the sequenced sample was peripheral blood, taken in the first trimester of pregnancy. The sequence derives from a female donor with multiple sclerosis, enrolled in a pregnancy study. The CDR3 nucleotides are TGTGCCACCACTAGGTCGGATGAGCAGTTCTTC. Protein sequence: CATTRSDEQFF.